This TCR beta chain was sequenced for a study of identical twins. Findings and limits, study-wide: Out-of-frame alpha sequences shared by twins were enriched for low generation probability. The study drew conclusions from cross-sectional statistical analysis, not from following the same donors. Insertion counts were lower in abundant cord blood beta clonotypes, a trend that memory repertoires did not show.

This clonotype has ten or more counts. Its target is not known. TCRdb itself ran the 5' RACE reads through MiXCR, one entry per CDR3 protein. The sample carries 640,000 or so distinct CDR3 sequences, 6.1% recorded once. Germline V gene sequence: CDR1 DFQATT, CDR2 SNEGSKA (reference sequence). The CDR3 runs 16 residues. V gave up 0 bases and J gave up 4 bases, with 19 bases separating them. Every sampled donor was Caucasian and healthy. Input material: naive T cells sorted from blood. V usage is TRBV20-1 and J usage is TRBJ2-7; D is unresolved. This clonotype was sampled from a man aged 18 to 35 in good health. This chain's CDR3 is CSARDLIEASLYEQYF. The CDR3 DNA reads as TGCAGTGCTAGAGATCTTATTGAGGCCAGCCTTTACGAGCAGTACTTC.